Listed below are T cell receptor beta chains from one sample, sequenced in a study of spatial heterogeneity in lung cancer. TCRdb reprocessed the 5' RACE reads with MiXCR, giving one entry per CDR3 protein. The sample carries some 120,000 distinct CDR3 sequences, more than 10% recorded once. The sample consisted of PBMCs, taken at follow-up. Receptors were obtained from a male donor with early-stage non-small cell lung cancer. The CDR3 runs from the conserved cysteine through the conserved F or W. The order of the fields is clone size, D gene, J gene, V gene, CDR3 DNA, CDR3 protein. The D gene is left open where the match is weak. Not all rows give a size; the values are once, few, many and, for expanded clones, a class.

clone_size: NA
d_call: TRBD1
j_call: TRBJ1-1
v_call: TRBV6-5
cdr3_nt: TGTGCCAGCAGTTACTCGGGCAGGGGGAAGAACACTGAAGCTTTCTTT
cdr3_aa: CASSYSGRGKNTEAFF

clone_size: NA
d_call: NA
j_call: TRBJ2-5
v_call: TRBV6-5
cdr3_nt: TGTGCCAGCCGGAGCCGGTCGGAGACCCAGTACTTC
cdr3_aa: CASRSRSETQYF

clone_size: many
d_call: NA
j_call: TRBJ2-1
v_call: TRBV20-1
cdr3_nt: TGCAGTGTTCTTATGAGCTTCTACAATGAGCAGTTCTTC
cdr3_aa: CSVLMSFYNEQFF

clone_size: many
d_call: TRBD1
j_call: TRBJ1-2
v_call: TRBV20-1
cdr3_nt: TGCAGTGCTGATCAGGGGGTTGACTATGGCTACACCTTC
cdr3_aa: CSADQGVDYGYTF

clone_size: NA
d_call: TRBD1
j_call: TRBJ2-2
v_call: TRBV20-1
cdr3_nt: TGCAGTGCTAGAGTATTGTCTACAGGGGGGATCGATTCTTGGAAGCTGTTTTTT
cdr3_aa: CSARVLSTGGIDSWKLFF

clone_size: NA
d_call: TRBD1
j_call: TRBJ1-2
v_call: TRBV28
cdr3_nt: TGTGCTCTCTGGGAACAGGGGGCGCGAGGCTACACCTTC
cdr3_aa: CALWEQGARGYTF

clone_size: few
d_call: NA
j_call: TRBJ2-2
v_call: TRBV7-9
cdr3_nt: TGTGCCAGCAGCGCCGATAACACCGGGGAGCTGTTTTTT
cdr3_aa: CASSADNTGELFF

clone_size: NA
d_call: NA
j_call: TRBJ1-2
v_call: TRBV28
cdr3_nt: TGTGCCAGCAGTTTGCTCCGGACGGGGGAAGTCTATGGCTACACCTTC
cdr3_aa: CASSLLRTGEVYGYTF

clone_size: many
d_call: NA
j_call: TRBJ1-6
v_call: TRBV14
cdr3_nt: TGTGCCAGCAGCCAAGACCCCAGGCGGGCAGGGCTCGGGGGTTCACCCCTCCACTTT
cdr3_aa: CASSQDPRRAGLGGSPLHF

clone_size: NA
d_call: NA
j_call: TRBJ1-6
v_call: TRBV7-6
cdr3_nt: TGTGCCAGCAGCTTAGTGGACCCAGGTTCACCCCTCCACTTT
cdr3_aa: CASSLVDPGSPLHF

clone_size: NA
d_call: NA
j_call: TRBJ2-3
v_call: TRBV3-1
cdr3_nt: TGTGCCAGCAGCACCCGACAGGGCACAGATACGCAGTATTTT
cdr3_aa: CASSTRQGTDTQYF

clone_size: many
d_call: TRBD2
j_call: TRBJ2-7
v_call: TRBV20-1
cdr3_nt: TGCAGTGCTAGGCCTACTAGCGGGGGGGCCTACGAGCAGTACTTC
cdr3_aa: CSARPTSGGAYEQYF

clone_size: few
d_call: TRBD2
j_call: TRBJ2-5
v_call: TRBV28
cdr3_nt: TGTGCCAGCAGTTTGGTTCTTACGACTAGCGGGGGGCCACGGGAGACCCAGTACTTC
cdr3_aa: CASSLVLTTSGGPRETQYF

clone_size: few
d_call: NA
j_call: TRBJ1-2
v_call: TRBV5-5
cdr3_nt: TGTGCCAGCAGCTTGAGTGTGACAGCCGACTATGGCTACACCTTC
cdr3_aa: CASSLSVTADYGYTF

clone_size: many
d_call: TRBD1
j_call: TRBJ1-4
v_call: TRBV10-3
cdr3_nt: TGTGCCATCAGGGGGACAGCAGATAATGAAAAACTGTTTTTT
cdr3_aa: CAIRGTADNEKLFF

clone_size: many
d_call: TRBD2
j_call: TRBJ2-1
v_call: TRBV20-1
cdr3_nt: TGCAGTGCTAGTCGCGGGGGGGCCCTAAATGAGCAGTTCTTC
cdr3_aa: CSASRGGALNEQFF

clone_size: NA
d_call: TRBD2
j_call: TRBJ2-7
v_call: TRBV7-6
cdr3_nt: TGTGCCAGCAGCCCCTCCCTAGGGACTACTAAGCAGTACTTC
cdr3_aa: CASSPSLGTTKQYF

clone_size: NA
d_call: TRBD1
j_call: TRBJ1-3
v_call: TRBV5-1
cdr3_nt: TGCGCCAGCTCCCAGGGGGGGCACTCTGGAAACACCATATATTTT
cdr3_aa: CASSQGGHSGNTIYF

clone_size: NA
d_call: NA
j_call: TRBJ2-5
v_call: TRBV7-2
cdr3_nt: TGTGCCAGCAGCGTGGGGCTTGGCCAAGAGACCCAGTACTTC
cdr3_aa: CASSVGLGQETQYF

clone_size: NA
d_call: NA
j_call: TRBJ1-1
v_call: TRBV28
cdr3_nt: TGTGCCAGCAGTTTGCCGGACGCGGTCGGGAACACTGAAGCTTTCTTT
cdr3_aa: CASSLPDAVGNTEAFF

clone_size: few
d_call: TRBD1
j_call: TRBJ2-5
v_call: TRBV9
cdr3_nt: TGTGCCAGCAGCGTTACAGGGGGCTTATTGGAGACCCAGTACTTC
cdr3_aa: CASSVTGGLLETQYF

clone_size: NA
d_call: NA
j_call: TRBJ2-7
v_call: TRBV10-1
cdr3_nt: TGCGCCAGCAGCGTACAGAACTCCTACGAGCAGTACTTC
cdr3_aa: CASSVQNSYEQYF

clone_size: NA
d_call: NA
j_call: TRBJ2-1
v_call: TRBV12-3/TRBV12-4
cdr3_nt: TGTGCCAGCAGTTTAGTGGAGAACAATGAGCAGTTCTTC
cdr3_aa: CASSLVENNEQFF

clone_size: few
d_call: NA
j_call: TRBJ2-1
v_call: TRBV24-1
cdr3_nt: TGTGCCACCAGTGATTGGGCCAGTTACAATGAGCAGTTCTTC
cdr3_aa: CATSDWASYNEQFF

clone_size: NA
d_call: TRBD1
j_call: TRBJ2-3
v_call: TRBV20-1
cdr3_nt: TGCAGTGCTATAAGAGTGGACAGGGGGGACACAGATACGCAGTATTTT
cdr3_aa: CSAIRVDRGDTDTQYF

clone_size: NA
d_call: NA
j_call: TRBJ1-3
v_call: TRBV4-3
cdr3_nt: TGCGCCAGCAGCCAAGATCAGTCTTCTGGAAACACCATATATTTT
cdr3_aa: CASSQDQSSGNTIYF

clone_size: NA
d_call: TRBD1
j_call: TRBJ1-1
v_call: TRBV12-3/TRBV12-4
cdr3_nt: TGTGCCAGCACCGAAGTTAGGGGGCATCGGTCTTTCTTT
cdr3_aa: CASTEVRGHRSFF

clone_size: medium-sized
d_call: NA
j_call: TRBJ2-5
v_call: TRBV29-1
cdr3_nt: TGCAGCGTTGAGGAACAGGGCAAGACCCAGTACTTC
cdr3_aa: CSVEEQGKTQYF

clone_size: NA
d_call: NA
j_call: TRBJ1-6
v_call: TRBV2
cdr3_nt: TGTGCCTCAAAACAAAGATCGGGTTCCCCCTCACCCCTCCACTTT
cdr3_aa: CASKQRSGSPSPLHF

clone_size: NA
d_call: TRBD2
j_call: TRBJ2-5
v_call: TRBV11-2
cdr3_nt: TGTGCCAGCAGCTCCAGGACTAGCGGGGGGTCCTGGGAGACCCAGTACTTC
cdr3_aa: CASSSRTSGGSWETQYF

clone_size: many
d_call: TRBD2
j_call: TRBJ2-1
v_call: TRBV29-1
cdr3_nt: TGCAGCGTTGAAGACCTAGCGGGGGTGAACAATGAGCAGTTCTTC
cdr3_aa: CSVEDLAGVNNEQFF

clone_size: many
d_call: NA
j_call: TRBJ2-1
v_call: TRBV4-2
cdr3_nt: TGTGCCAGCAGCCAAGATGGCGACTATGAGCAGTTCTTC
cdr3_aa: CASSQDGDYEQFF

clone_size: many
d_call: NA
j_call: TRBJ2-3
v_call: TRBV29-1
cdr3_nt: TGCAGCGTTGGTCGGGGGCCCGCAGATACGCAGTATTTT
cdr3_aa: CSVGRGPADTQYF

clone_size: NA
d_call: NA
j_call: TRBJ2-7
v_call: TRBV20-1
cdr3_nt: TGCAGTGCTAGAGTTCCGGGAAGCACCTACGAGCAGTACTTC
cdr3_aa: CSARVPGSTYEQYF

clone_size: many
d_call: TRBD1
j_call: TRBJ2-7
v_call: TRBV29-1
cdr3_nt: TGCAGCGTTGTTGGGACAGCGGCTCAGCAGTACTTC
cdr3_aa: CSVVGTAAQQYF

clone_size: many
d_call: NA
j_call: TRBJ1-1
v_call: TRBV19
cdr3_nt: TGTGCCAGTAGTATTCAGGGAGGGGTCGCTGAAGCTTTCTTT
cdr3_aa: CASSIQGGVAEAFF

clone_size: many
d_call: NA
j_call: TRBJ2-7
v_call: TRBV28
cdr3_nt: TGTGCCAGCAGACGCGACAGCTACGAGCAGTACTTC
cdr3_aa: CASRRDSYEQYF

clone_size: NA
d_call: TRBD2
j_call: TRBJ2-3
v_call: TRBV7-9
cdr3_nt: TGTGCCAGCAGCCCCCCTGGTAGCGGGGGGGCAGATACGCAGTATTTT
cdr3_aa: CASSPPGSGGADTQYF